The T cell receptor (beta chain) described here comes from a study of T cell responses to AZD1222 COVID-19 vaccine. This CDR3 comprises 16 residues. CDR1 is LGHDT and CDR2 is YNNKEL in the germline V gene (reference sequence). Trimming removed 3 bases from V and 7 bases from J; junction bases left unmatched: 9. Clones were read by immunoSEQ multiplex PCR, and TCRdb kept only the in-frame ones, dropping some. Of more than 95,000 clones in the sample, about 87% were seen once. Overall study findings and caveats: With two AZD1222 doses given, Spike-specific TCR breadth and depth both rose. A mostly white British donor set with more females was recruited, and clonal diversity was possibly underestimated.

Details on this clone: Its antigen is currently unknown.

The material sequenced was peripheral blood, taken on day 0 of AZD1222 vaccination. The chain has TRBV3-1 (or the pseudogene TRBV3-2) and TRBJ1-6; 7 bases align to TRBD1. The TCR comes from an adult in good health. The DNA for the CDR3 is TGTGCCAGCAGCCAGGGGGGACAGCAAGAAAATTCACCCCTCCACTTT. Protein sequence: CASSQGGQQENSPLHF.